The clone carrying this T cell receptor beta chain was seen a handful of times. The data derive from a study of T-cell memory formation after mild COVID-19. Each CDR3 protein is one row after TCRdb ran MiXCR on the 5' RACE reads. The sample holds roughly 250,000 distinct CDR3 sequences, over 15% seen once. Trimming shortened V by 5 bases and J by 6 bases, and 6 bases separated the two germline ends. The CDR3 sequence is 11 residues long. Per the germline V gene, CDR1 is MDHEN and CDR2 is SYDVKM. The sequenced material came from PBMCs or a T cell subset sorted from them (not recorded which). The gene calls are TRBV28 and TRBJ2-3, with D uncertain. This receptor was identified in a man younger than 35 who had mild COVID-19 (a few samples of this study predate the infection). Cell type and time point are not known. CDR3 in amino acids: CASSRVDTQYF. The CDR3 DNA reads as TGTGCCAGCAGTAGGGTGGATACGCAGTATTTT.